Here is one T cell receptor (beta chain) with its context. These data are taken from a study of control samples from healthy donors and cancer patients. Repertoires were generated with immunoSEQ multiplex PCR, while TCRdb's copy carries only in-frame clones and drops some. The profile shows 95,000 to 150,000 clones, around 89% of them singletons. CDR1 and CDR2 from the germline V gene are SNHLY and FYNNEI. Losses at the gene ends were 5 bases for V and 4 bases for J; bases not matched to a gene: 2. There are 14 residues in the CDR3. The chain carries TRBV2 and TRBJ2-1, with 10 bases lining up with TRBD1. This clonotype was sampled from a man between 45 and 60 years old in good health. The material sequenced was blood. The CDR3 region has the DNA TGTGCCAGCAGTCGGGACAGGGGTTACAATGAGCAGTTCTTC. Its translation: CASSRDRGYNEQFF.